This T cell receptor (beta chain) was captured by sequencing in a study of T cell repertoires in cytomegalovirus infection. From germline, CDR1 is SNHLY and CDR2 FYNNEI. The CDR3 sequence is 13 residues long. Trimming took off 6 bases at V and 1 base at J, with 9 bases between the two ends. In this sample, this clonotype turned up many times. TCRdb itself ran the reads through MiXCR, one entry per CDR3 protein. Of just under 300,000 distinct CDR3 sequences in the sample, about 9.2% were seen once. The source material was PBMCs. The TCR originated in a human donor in good health (CMV status not recorded). Some clones in this sample may be carry-over from other donors' samples. V usage is TRBV2 and J usage is TRBJ2-5; D may be TRBD2 (5 bases). The CDR3 DNA is TGTGCCAGCAGCGGGGATGCCCAAGAGACCCAGTACTTC. Amino acid sequence: CASSGDAQETQYF. The full variable domain, rest sourced from reference TRBV2 and TRBJ2-5, is EPEVTQTPSHQVTQMGQEVILRCVPISNHLYFYWYRQILGQKVEFLVSFYNNEISEKSEIFDDQFSVERPDGSNFTLKIRSTKLEDSAMYFCASSGDAQETQYFGPGTRLLVL.